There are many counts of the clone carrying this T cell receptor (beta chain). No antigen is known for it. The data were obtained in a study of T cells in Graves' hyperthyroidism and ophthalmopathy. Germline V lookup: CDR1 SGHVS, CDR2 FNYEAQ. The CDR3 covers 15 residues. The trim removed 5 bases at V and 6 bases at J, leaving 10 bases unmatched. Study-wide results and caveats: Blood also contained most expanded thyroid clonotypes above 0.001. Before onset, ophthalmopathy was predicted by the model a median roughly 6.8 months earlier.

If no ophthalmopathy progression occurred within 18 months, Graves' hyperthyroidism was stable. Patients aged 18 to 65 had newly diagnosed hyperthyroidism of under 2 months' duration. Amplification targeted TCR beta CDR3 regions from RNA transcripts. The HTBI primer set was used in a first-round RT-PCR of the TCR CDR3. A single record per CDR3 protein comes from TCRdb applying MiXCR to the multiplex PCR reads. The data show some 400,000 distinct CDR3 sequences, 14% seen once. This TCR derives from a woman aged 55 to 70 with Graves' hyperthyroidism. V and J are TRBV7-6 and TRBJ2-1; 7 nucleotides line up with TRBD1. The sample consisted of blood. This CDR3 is CASSLIGTASNEQFF. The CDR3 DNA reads TGTGCCAGCAGCCTAATAGGGACAGCAAGCAATGAGCAGTTCTTC.